The rows below give T cell receptor beta chains drawn from one sample of a study of cytomegalovirus exposure and HLA in healthy donors. Clones were sequenced by immunoSEQ multiplex PCR, and TCRdb holds only the in-frame ones, with some missing. The top ten clones hold about 5.2% of a sample with around 150,000 clones, approximately 80% of them seen once. Sequenced input: PBMCs. The source of these receptors is a young man in good health and CMV-seropositive. Both conserved end residues are part of each CDR3. Each record gives: CDR3 length, J gene, V gene, clone size, D gene, CDR3 protein, CDR3 DNA. The D gene is left open where the match is weak. Clone size is given for some rows only: seen once, a few or many times, or a class if the clone is expanded.

length: 14
J: TRBJ1-3
V: TRBV19
size: -
D: TRBD1
CDR3: CARRTGGSGNTIYF
DNA: TGTGCCAGAAGGACAGGGGGCTCTGGAAACACCATATATTTT

length: 15
J: TRBJ1-3
V: TRBV9
size: -
D: -
CDR3: CASSVGQSSGNTIYF
DNA: TGTGCCAGCAGCGTCGGACAGTCCTCTGGAAACACCATATATTTT

length: 13
J: TRBJ2-5
V: TRBV12-5
size: -
D: TRBD2
CDR3: CATSGKYQETQYF
DNA: TGTGCTACCAGCGGGAAGTACCAAGAGACCCAGTACTTC

length: 16
J: TRBJ1-6
V: TRBV27
size: -
D: -
CDR3: CASSLNRNNYNSPLHF
DNA: TGTGCCAGCAGTTTAAACAGGAACAACTATAATTCACCCCTCCACTTT

length: 15
J: TRBJ1-5
V: TRBV5-6
size: -
D: TRBD1
CDR3: CASSLGDRDDQPQHF
DNA: TGTGCCAGCAGCTTGGGGGACAGGGACGATCAGCCCCAGCATTTT

length: 15
J: TRBJ1-6
V: TRBV25-1
size: few
D: TRBD1
CDR3: CASRDTGGINSPLHF
DNA: TGTGCCAGCAGGGATACAGGGGGGATCAATTCACCCCTCCACTTT

length: 13
J: TRBJ2-1
V: TRBV18
size: -
D: -
CDR3: CASSPNRDSEQFF
DNA: TGTGCCAGCTCACCGAACAGGGATAGTGAGCAGTTCTTC

length: 13
J: TRBJ2-5
V: TRBV7-2
size: -
D: -
CDR3: CASSFSGRETQYF
DNA: TGTGCCAGCAGCTTCTCGGGGAGGGAGACCCAGTACTTC

length: 16
J: TRBJ2-1
V: TRBV5-4
size: -
D: TRBD1
CDR3: CASSLQTPGGVNEQFF
DNA: TGTGCCAGCAGCTTGCAGACGCCAGGGGGAGTAAATGAGCAGTTCTTC

length: 14
J: TRBJ2-2
V: TRBV27
size: -
D: -
CDR3: CASSLTLLGGELFF
DNA: TGTGCCAGCAGTTTGACCCTACTAGGCGGGGAGCTGTTTTTT

length: 17
J: TRBJ2-1
V: TRBV10-2
size: -
D: TRBD1
CDR3: CASSGAGGGQGYNEQFF
DNA: TGCGCCAGCAGTGGGGCTGGTGGGGGACAGGGCTACAATGAGCAGTTCTTC

length: 13
J: TRBJ2-7
V: TRBV10-3
size: -
D: -
CDR3: CAISGRLEYEQYF
DNA: TGTGCCATCAGTGGTCGGTTAGAGTACGAGCAGTACTTC

length: 18
J: TRBJ2-1
V: TRBV2
size: -
D: TRBD2
CDR3: CASSEALLGSGRDYEQFF
DNA: TGTGCCAGCAGTGAAGCGCTTCTTGGCAGCGGGAGAGACTATGAGCAGTTCTTC

length: 13
J: TRBJ1-5
V: TRBV5-1
size: once
D: -
CDR3: CASSRDTNQPQHF
DNA: TGCGCCAGCAGTCGGGACACCAATCAGCCCCAGCATTTT

length: 13
J: TRBJ2-7
V: TRBV30
size: -
D: TRBD2
CDR3: CAWRLAGPYEQYF
DNA: TGTGCCTGGAGGCTAGCGGGGCCCTACGAGCAGTACTTC

length: 13
J: TRBJ2-7
V: TRBV6-1
size: -
D: TRBD1
CDR3: CASSTGPNYEQYF
DNA: TGTGCCAGCTCGACAGGGCCCAACTACGAGCAGTACTTC

length: 14
J: TRBJ2-2
V: TRBV27
size: -
D: -
CDR3: CASSLWSGTGELFF
DNA: TGTGCCAGCAGTTTATGGTCCGGGACAGGGGAGCTGTTTTTT

length: 14
J: TRBJ2-1
V: TRBV19
size: -
D: -
CDR3: CASSRELGYNEQFF
DNA: TGTGCCAGTAGTCGGGAGTTAGGTTACAATGAGCAGTTCTTC

length: 14
J: TRBJ2-3
V: TRBV6-5
size: -
D: TRBD1
CDR3: CASRRQGAADTQYF
DNA: TGTGCCAGCAGGAGACAGGGGGCAGCAGATACGCAGTATTTT

length: 11
J: TRBJ1-2
V: TRBV28
size: -
D: -
CDR3: CASSLFGSYTF
DNA: TGTGCCAGCAGTTTATTCGGGAGCTACACCTTC

length: 13
J: TRBJ2-1
V: TRBV9
size: -
D: -
CDR3: CASSVDSYNEQFF
DNA: TGTGCCAGCAGCGTAGACAGCTACAATGAGCAGTTCTTC

length: 12
J: TRBJ2-7
V: TRBV28
size: -
D: -
CDR3: CASSLRAYEQYF
DNA: TGTGCCAGCAGTTTGCGAGCCTACGAGCAGTACTTC

length: 15
J: TRBJ2-5
V: TRBV7-9
size: -
D: -
CDR3: CASSSSWTAQETQYF
DNA: TGTGCCAGCAGTTCCTCCTGGACTGCCCAAGAGACCCAGTACTTC

length: 14
J: TRBJ2-3
V: TRBV29-1
size: once
D: TRBD1
CDR3: CSVRGTGSTDTQYF
DNA: TGCAGCGTCAGAGGGACAGGGAGCACAGATACGCAGTATTTT

length: 14
J: TRBJ2-1
V: TRBV5-1
size: -
D: -
CDR3: CATKRLTENNEQFF
DNA: TGCGCCACCAAGAGGCTGACAGAAAACAATGAGCAGTTCTTC

length: 17
J: TRBJ2-3
V: TRBV9
size: -
D: TRBD2
CDR3: CASSVGGGRPAGDTQYF
DNA: TGTGCCAGCAGCGTAGGGGGCGGGAGGCCCGCGGGAGATACGCAGTATTTT

length: 15
J: TRBJ1-1
V: TRBV2
size: -
D: TRBD1
CDR3: CASSDLDRVYTEAFF
DNA: TGTGCCAGCAGTGACCTGGACAGGGTCTACACTGAAGCTTTCTTT

length: 15
J: TRBJ2-1
V: TRBV27
size: once
D: TRBD1
CDR3: CASSQRRQGANEQFF
DNA: TGTGCCAGCAGTCAGAGACGACAGGGGGCGAATGAGCAGTTCTTC

length: 14
J: TRBJ2-1
V: TRBV4-2
size: -
D: -
CDR3: CASSLSGANNEQFF
DNA: TGTGCCAGCAGCCTTTCGGGAGCCAACAATGAGCAGTTCTTC

length: 13
J: TRBJ1-2
V: TRBV28
size: -
D: -
CDR3: CASTPSANYGYTF
DNA: TGTGCCAGCACCCCGAGTGCTAACTATGGCTACACCTTC

length: 16
J: TRBJ2-2
V: TRBV7-9
size: -
D: TRBD2
CDR3: CASSFSLAGNTGELFF
DNA: TGTGCCAGCAGCTTTTCTCTAGCGGGTAACACCGGGGAGCTGTTTTTT

length: 14
J: TRBJ2-2
V: TRBV30
size: -
D: -
CDR3: CAWSLGREGGELFF
DNA: TGTGCCTGGAGTTTAGGGCGGGAAGGCGGGGAGCTGTTTTTT

length: 15
J: TRBJ1-5
V: TRBV15
size: few
D: -
CDR3: CATVSSSLSNQPQHF
DNA: TGTGCCACGGTTTCGTCCAGTCTGAGCAATCAGCCCCAGCATTTT

length: 15
J: TRBJ2-2
V: TRBV10-2
size: few
D: TRBD2
CDR3: CASSFSGANTGELFF
DNA: TGCGCCAGCAGTTTTAGCGGGGCGAACACCGGGGAGCTGTTTTTT

length: 14
J: TRBJ2-7
V: TRBV14
size: -
D: -
CDR3: CASSLGTPPYEQYF
DNA: TGTGCCAGCAGCCTCGGGACACCACCCTACGAGCAGTACTTC

length: 14
J: TRBJ1-2
V: TRBV19
size: -
D: TRBD1
CDR3: CASSSDRGRNGYTF
DNA: TGTGCCAGTAGTTCGGACAGGGGGCGAAATGGCTACACCTTC

length: 11
J: TRBJ2-7
V: TRBV5-6
size: -
D: -
CDR3: CASSTGGEQYF
DNA: TGTGCCAGCAGCACCGGTGGCGAGCAGTACTTC

length: 13
J: TRBJ2-1
V: TRBV9
size: -
D: -
CDR3: CASSLDSNNEQFF
DNA: TGTGCCAGCAGCTTAGACAGTAACAATGAGCAGTTCTTC

length: 19
J: TRBJ2-5
V: TRBV28
size: -
D: TRBD1
CDR3: CASSFGRTGTGLNGETQYF
DNA: TGTGCCAGCAGTTTTGGGAGGACCGGGACAGGACTAAATGGGGAGACCCAGTACTTC

length: 15
J: TRBJ2-5
V: TRBV27
size: -
D: TRBD2
CDR3: CASSHWTSLQETQYF
DNA: TGTGCCAGCAGTCACTGGACTAGCCTACAAGAGACCCAGTACTTC

length: 15
J: TRBJ2-1
V: TRBV5-4
size: once
D: TRBD1
CDR3: CASSLPGTGPNEQFF
DNA: TGTGCCAGCAGCTTACCAGGGACAGGGCCCAATGAGCAGTTCTTC

length: 16
J: TRBJ2-7
V: TRBV5-6
size: -
D: TRBD2
CDR3: CASSPGGGQRAYEQYF
DNA: TGTGCCAGCAGCCCGGGCGGGGGGCAAAGGGCCTACGAGCAGTACTTC

length: 13
J: TRBJ2-5
V: TRBV2
size: -
D: TRBD1
CDR3: CASRNRGWETQYF
DNA: TGTGCCAGCAGAAACAGGGGATGGGAGACCCAGTACTTC

length: 16
J: TRBJ2-7
V: TRBV28
size: -
D: -
CDR3: CASSPIIQDGHYEQYF
DNA: TGTGCCAGCAGCCCAATTATTCAGGACGGACACTACGAGCAGTACTTC

length: 14
J: TRBJ1-1
V: TRBV6-5
size: -
D: -
CDR3: CASSQRGVNTEAFF
DNA: TGTGCCAGCAGTCAACGGGGGGTGAACACTGAAGCTTTCTTT

length: 12
J: TRBJ2-7
V: TRBV5-1
size: -
D: -
CDR3: CTSSPDTYEQYF
DNA: TGCACCAGCAGCCCCGACACCTACGAGCAGTACTTC

length: 15
J: TRBJ1-1
V: TRBV9
size: -
D: TRBD1
CDR3: CASSPRTGEWTEAFF
DNA: TGTGCCAGCAGCCCCCGGACAGGGGAATGGACTGAAGCTTTCTTT

length: 12
J: TRBJ2-3
V: TRBV7-9
size: -
D: -
CDR3: CASSLEQPRQYF
DNA: TGTGCCAGCAGCTTAGAACAGCCGCGGCAGTATTTT

length: 17
J: TRBJ2-5
V: TRBV9
size: -
D: TRBD2
CDR3: CASSAGRLAGAQETQYF
DNA: TGTGCCAGCAGCGCTGGGAGGCTAGCGGGGGCACAAGAGACCCAGTACTTC

length: 14
J: TRBJ2-7
V: TRBV28
size: -
D: TRBD1
CDR3: CASSPRTGGYEQYF
DNA: TGTGCCAGCAGTCCGAGGACAGGGGGCTACGAGCAGTACTTC

length: 13
J: TRBJ2-3
V: TRBV30
size: -
D: TRBD1
CDR3: CAWSGTGRDTQYF
DNA: TGTGCCTGGAGTGGGACAGGGAGGGATACGCAGTATTTT

length: 13
J: TRBJ1-2
V: TRBV11-2
size: -
D: -
CDR3: CASSSGLYYGYTF
DNA: TGTGCCAGCAGCTCAGGGCTGTACTATGGCTACACCTTC

length: 12
J: TRBJ1-2
V: TRBV30
size: -
D: -
CDR3: CAWSVLAGEYTF
DNA: TGTGCCTGGAGTGTACTAGCGGGGGAGTACACCTTC

length: 15
J: TRBJ2-1
V: TRBV7-8
size: -
D: -
CDR3: CASSLGLQGRNEQFF
DNA: TGTGCCAGCAGCTTAGGTTTACAGGGCCGTAATGAGCAGTTCTTC

length: 14
J: TRBJ2-7
V: TRBV7-2
size: -
D: TRBD2
CDR3: CASSLELAPYEQYF
DNA: TGTGCCAGCAGCTTAGAACTAGCGCCATACGAGCAGTACTTC

length: 15
J: TRBJ1-5
V: TRBV7-2
size: -
D: TRBD1
CDR3: CASSLRQGSYQPQHF
DNA: TGTGCCAGCAGCTTACGACAGGGTTCCTATCAGCCCCAGCATTTT

length: 12
J: TRBJ2-7
V: TRBV18
size: once
D: TRBD1
CDR3: CASSPAGGEQYF
DNA: TGTGCCAGCTCACCAGCAGGGGGCGAGCAGTACTTC

length: 13
J: TRBJ2-7
V: TRBV10-1
size: -
D: -
CDR3: CASSDRRPEGQYF
DNA: TGCGCCAGCAGTGACCGACGACCAGAGGGGCAGTACTTC

length: 16
J: TRBJ1-4
V: TRBV27
size: -
D: TRBD1
CDR3: CASRRSGARGNEKLFF
DNA: TGTGCCAGCCGTCGATCGGGAGCCAGGGGGAATGAAAAACTGTTTTTT

length: 15
J: TRBJ2-3
V: TRBV2
size: -
D: TRBD2
CDR3: CASSRGGPQTDTQYF
DNA: TGTGCCAGCAGTCGGGGGGGCCCCCAGACAGATACGCAGTATTTT